Below are 20 T cell receptor beta chains sequenced from a single sample in a study of cytomegalovirus exposure and HLA in healthy donors. The PCR used 60 Vbeta and 13 Jbeta primers. TCRdb's table, derived via immunoSEQ multiplex PCR, lists solely in-frame clones and lacks some. In total, the table holds roughly 78,000 clones. Sequencing used PBMCs. These receptors originate from a boy younger than 18 in good health and CMV-seronegative.

About this clone itself: At one end, the junction sequence differs from germline, possibly due to a read error. The chain uses TRBV7-6 and TRBJ2-7; 8 positions match TRBD1. CDR1 is SGHVS, CDR2 FNYEAQ, per germline. This CDR3 comprises 13 residues. The DNA of the CDR3 is TGTGCCAGCAGCCCCACGGGACAGGTTCCGGGAGAATTC. This gives the protein CASSPTGQVPGEF. Together with reference TRBV7-6 and TRBJ2-7, the CDR3 gives the full variable domain: GAGVSQSPRYKVTKRGQDVALRCDPISGHVSLYWYRQALGQGPEFLTYFNYEAQQDKSGLPNDRFSAERPEGSISTLTIQRTEQRDSAMYRCASSPTGQVPGEFGPGTRLTVT.

This chain joins TRBV5-4 and TRBJ2-5; weak D call: TRBD1 (5 bases). Looked up from germline, CDR1 is SGHNT and CDR2 is YYREEE (reference sequence). The ends were cut back, 0 bases at V and 5 bases at J, with 14 bases in the middle. The CDR3 totals 15 residues. In nucleotides, the CDR3 is TGTGCCAGCAGCTTGGCCGTCGACAGCTGGGAGACCCAGTACTTC. This translates into CASSLAVDSWETQYF.

CDR3 DNA: TGTGCCAGCAGCGCACCCGGGACTCGGGTTGCAGATACGCAGTATTTT. Translated: CASSAPGTRVADTQYF. This rearrangement joins TRBV5-4 to TRBJ2-3, with D maybe TRBD2 (6 bases). Between the trimmed V and J ends, which lost 4 bases and 4 bases, there was a span of 19 bases. The CDR3 spans 16 residues. CDR1 and CDR2 (germline): SGHNT, YYREEE (reference sequence).

The chain is built from TRBV9 and TRBJ2-1, with TRBD2 identical over 8 bases. The CDR3 sequence is 15 residues long. Germline CDR1 is SGDLS and CDR2 is YYNGEE. V gave up 0 bases and J gave up 5 bases; unmatched junction bases: 4. The CDR3 DNA reads TGTGCCAGCAGCGTAGTCGGCGGGGGGCACAATGAGCAGTTCTTC. It is translated as CASSVVGGGHNEQFF.

The gene calls are TRBV5-4 and TRBJ1-2; D is uncertain. The germline V gene has CDR1 SGHNT and CDR2 YYREEE (reference sequence). This CDR3 is built from 11 residues. The V gene lost 4 bases and the J gene lost 8 bases, with 9 bases spanning the gap. This chain's CDR3 is CASSLEEGYTF. CDR3 nucleotides: TGTGCCAGCAGCCTCGAGGAGGGCTACACCTTC.

The J gene is TRBJ1-1, the V gene TRBV6-5, with 10 bases identical to TRBD1. Germline V CDR1 and CDR2: MNHEY, SVGAGI. J gave up 5 bases and V 6 bases, and 3 bases lay outside the gene matches. There are 13 residues in the CDR3. The CDR3 reads CASRTGGWTEAFF. As DNA, the CDR3 is TGTGCCAGCAGGACAGGGGGCTGGACTGAAGCTTTCTTT.

The genes are TRBV18 and TRBJ2-3; 9 nucleotides line up with TRBD1. Trimming at V came to 5 bases and at J to 4 bases, leaving 4 bases not matched to a gene. The CDR3 has 14 residues. Germline V gene sequence: CDR1 KGHSH, CDR2 LQKENI. Here the CDR3 reads CASSWTGEADTQYF. In DNA form, the CDR3 reads TGTGCCAGCTCATGGACAGGGGAGGCAGATACGCAGTATTTT.

This rearrangement joins TRBV7-2 to TRBJ2-2; D is possibly TRBD1 (6 bases). The CDR3 length is 16 residues. The V gene's germline CDR1 is SGHTA and CDR2 FQGNSA. Trimming stripped 5 bases from V and 0 bases from J, with 13 bases between. The CDR3 DNA reads TGTGCCAGCAGCCGTAAGGGACAAACGAACACCGGGGAGCTGTTTTTT. It codes for CASSRKGQTNTGELFF.

V and J are TRBV27 and TRBJ2-3; a weak D match, TRBD1 (5 bases). Trimming took off 2 bases at V and 0 bases at J, with 6 bases between the two ends. This CDR3 spans 14 amino acids. Germline V gene sequence: CDR1 MNHEY, CDR2 SMNVEV (reference sequence). The CDR3 DNA reads TGTGCCAGCAGTTTAGGACACAGCACAGATACGCAGTATTTT. Translating it yields CASSLGHSTDTQYF.

The V and J genes are TRBV7-2 and TRBJ2-1, with 7 bases that match TRBD1. Germline CDR1 reads SGHTA; CDR2 reads FQGNSA. This CDR3 contains 15 residues. V gave up 2 bases and J gave up 3 bases; unmatched junction bases: 4. The CDR3 sequence: CASSLSRTGYNEQFF. The CDR3, as DNA: TGTGCCAGCAGCTTATCGAGGACAGGCTACAATGAGCAGTTCTTC. Supplemented by reference TRBV7-2 and TRBJ2-1, the full variable domain reads GAGVSQSPSNKVTEKGKDVELRCDPISGHTALYWYRQSLGQGLEFLIYFQGNSAPDKSGLPSDRFSAERTGGSVSTLTIQRTQQEDSAVYLCASSLSRTGYNEQFFGPGTRLTVL.

CDR3 nucleotides: TGTGCCACCCCCATAGCGGCAGAGACCCAGTACTTC. Translating it yields CATPIAAETQYF. The genes are TRBV19 and TRBJ2-5; D perhaps matches TRBD2 (6 bases). The CDR3 consists of 12 residues. Germline CDR1 reads LNHDA; CDR2 reads SQIVND (reference sequence). V lost 10 bases, J lost 4 bases, and 13 bases lay in between.

The chain is built from TRBV5-1 and TRBJ2-7, with D tentatively TRBD2 (7 bases). The CDR3 sequence is 15 residues long. V shed 0 bases and J shed 0 bases, with 10 bases lying between them. Germline V gene data show CDR1 as SGHRS and CDR2 as YFSETQ. CDR3 loop: CASSLVAGASYEQYF. The DNA of the CDR3 is TGCGCCAGCAGCTTGGTTGCGGGGGCCTCCTACGAGCAGTACTTC.

The rearrangement uses TRBV5-1 and TRBJ1-2; D is undetermined. CDR3 size: 14 residues. V was shortened by 0 bases and J by 4 bases, with 10 bases between the two germline ends. CDR1 and CDR2 (germline): SGHRS, YFSETQ. The CDR3 coding sequence is TGCGCCAGCAGCTTGGCCTGGGAGGTCTATGGCTACACCTTC. This gives the protein CASSLAWEVYGYTF.

The chain recombines TRBV10-3 with TRBJ2-7; TRBD2 matches at 13 bases. V gave up 10 bases and J gave up 2 bases; unmatched junction bases: 8. Germline loops: CDR1 ENHRY, CDR2 SYGVKD. This CDR3 has 15 amino acids. The CDR3 region is CATRTSGSTAYEQYF. CDR3 in DNA: TGTGCCACCCGGACTAGCGGGAGCACGGCCTACGAGCAGTACTTC.

This chain links TRBV7-3 with TRBJ2-3; 9 bases are shared with TRBD2. The V and J ends lost 5 bases and 2 bases, in that order; junction bases with no gene match: 11. CDR1 and CDR2 from the germline V gene are SGHTA and FQGTGA. This CDR3 is 17 amino acids long. CDR3 coding DNA: TGTGCCAGCAGCAAACGGGTAGCGGGGGAGTTCACAGATACGCAGTATTTT. Protein: CASSKRVAGEFTDTQYF.

The CDR3 sequence is CASRDGTGFQPQHF. As DNA, the CDR3 is TGTGCCAGCAGGGACGGGACAGGGTTTCAGCCCCAGCATTTT. The chain couples TRBV2 to TRBJ1-5; TRBD1 matches at 9 bases. Germline V gene data show CDR1 as SNHLY and CDR2 as FYNNEI. CDR3 length equals 14 residues. Losses at the gene ends were 6 bases for V and 6 bases for J; bases not matched to a gene: 6.

This rearrangement joins TRBV27 to TRBJ1-1, with a weak D call TRBD1 (5 bases). Trimming removed 2 bases from V and 10 bases from J, with 14 bases in between. This CDR3 contains 13 residues. Germline-derived CDR1 and CDR2 are MNHEY and SMNVEV (reference sequence). The CDR3 nucleotides are TGTGCCAGCAGTTTAAATGGGGCGGCCTTAGCTTTCTTT. Protein: CASSLNGAALAFF.

The chain is built from TRBV18 and TRBJ2-7, with D hard to call. The germline gives CDR1 KGHSH, CDR2 LQKENI. With 3 bases removed from V and 2 bases from J, the gap between germline ends came to 14 bases. This CDR3 spans 15 amino acids. The CDR3 region is CASSPMESSTYEQYF. CDR3 bases: TGTGCCAGCTCACCCATGGAGTCCAGTACCTACGAGCAGTACTTC.

The V gene is TRBV6-6, the J gene TRBJ2-2, with D maybe TRBD1 (6 bases). The CDR3 loop spans 16 amino acids. The germline gives CDR1 MNHNY, CDR2 SVGAGI (reference sequence). Trimming pared 7 bases from V and 5 bases from J, leaving 20 bases between. DNA for the CDR3: TGTGCCAGCACCATTCGAGGCAGGGGCAGGACCGGGGAGCTGTTTTTT. It yields the protein CASTIRGRGRTGELFF.

The gene calls are TRBV30 and TRBJ2-7; a weak D match, TRBD1 (5 bases). CDR3 length equals 13 residues. V was clipped by 1 base and J by 2 bases, with 9 bases between them. CDR1 is GTSNPN and CDR2 is SVGIG in the germline V gene (reference sequence). CDR3 protein: CAWSADRAYEQYF. The CDR3 bases are TGTGCCTGGAGTGCTGACAGAGCCTACGAGCAGTACTTC.